The source of this T cell receptor beta chain is a study of spatial heterogeneity in lung cancer. The overall study: PBMC samples from follow-up, when available, were sequenced at a median of approximately 24 months post-resection. Beta-chain sequences consistently outnumbered alpha-chain sequences in detection.

Time point defined: blood at routine non-recurrence follow-up after resection. Material for sequencing was whole RNA from tumor, nontumor lung or frozen PBMC, left unsorted. A unique molecular identifier was attached to every TCR cDNA molecule. MiXCR, run by TCRdb on the 5' RACE reads, gives a single entry per CDR3 protein. In the table there are 39,000 or so distinct CDR3 sequences, 8% to 11% of which are singletons. V dropped 0 bases and J dropped 7; count of bases not matched to a gene: 7. Germline V gives CDR1 SGDLS, CDR2 YYNGEE. The CDR3 runs 15 residues. The sequence was collected from a female donor with early-stage non-small cell lung cancer. Sequences were derived from PBMCs, sampled at follow-up. V and J are TRBV9 and TRBJ2-7; TRBD2 matches 10 bases. Here the CDR3 reads CASSVEGLAKEEQYF. In DNA form, the CDR3 reads TGTGCCAGCAGCGTAGAGGGACTAGCGAAAGAAGAGCAGTACTTC. Supplemented by reference TRBV9 and TRBJ2-7, the full variable domain reads DSGVTQTPKHLITATGQRVTLRCSPRSGDLSVYWYQQSLDQGLQFLIQYYNGEERAKGNILERFSAQQFPDLHSELNLSSLELGDSALYFCASSVEGLAKEEQYFGPGTRLTVT.